This TCR beta chain stems from a study of T cell repertoires in cytomegalovirus infection. Notes on the study in general: Identification of carriers of CMV plus the relevant HLA was achieved through cumulative public TCR beta family frequency. Ex vivo, HLA-C-restricted CMV-specific TCR beta clonotypes prevailed over the rest of the response.

Turning to this clonotype: The antigen is unknown.

One entry per CDR3 protein, called by TCRdb with MiXCR from the reads. Of hundreds of thousands of distinct CDR3 sequences in the sample, 20% to 25% were seen once. Germline V gene lookup returns CDR1 DFQATT and CDR2 SNEGSKA (reference sequence). Trimming at V came to 5 bases and at J to 6 bases, leaving 2 bases not matched to a gene. This CDR3 has 13 amino acids. The chain uses TRBV20-1 and TRBJ2-7; 15 nucleotides align to TRBD2. This clonotype was sampled from a human donor in good health (CMV status not recorded). Some clones in this sample may be carry-over from other donors' samples. Material: CD8+ T cells from PBMCs. The CDR3 loop reads CSAGLAGGPEQYV. The DNA of the CDR3 is TGCAGTGCTGGACTAGCGGGGGGGCCCGAGCAGTACGTC.